The 14 T cell receptor beta chains given below trace back to one sample, sequenced in a study of T cells after yellow fever vaccination. TCRdb itself ran the 5' RACE reads through MiXCR, one entry per CDR3 protein. This sample carries hundreds of thousands of distinct CDR3 sequences, roughly an eighth of them seen once, and the ten largest clones take under 15%. The sequences come from PBMCs, collected on the day of the yellow fever booster vaccination. Receptors were obtained from a man aged 25 to 40 who received the YFV17D yellow fever vaccine.

The chain employs TRBV4-3 and TRBJ2-7; TRBD2 agrees at 9 bases. Germline V CDR1 and CDR2: LGHNA, YSLEER. The CDR3 loop spans 18 amino acids. V lost 3 bases and J lost 1; bases outside the gene matches: 13. The CDR3 protein is CASSQRLAETRHSYEQYF. The CDR3 coding sequence is TGCGCCAGCAGCCAGAGACTAGCGGAGACCCGTCATTCCTACGAGCAGTACTTC.

This clonotype was seen a handful of times. The chain combines TRBV6-2 or TRBV6-3 with TRBJ2-7, with 12 bases matching TRBD2. Germline V gene data show CDR1 as MNHEY and CDR2 as SVGEGT. This CDR3 region has 15 residues. Trimming removed 4 bases from V and 3 bases from J; junction bases left unmatched: 4. For the CDR3, the DNA is TGTGCCAGCAGTTCCGGACTAGCGGGGTACTACGAGCAGTACTTC. It codes for CASSSGLAGYYEQYF.

This chain links TRBV5-8 with TRBJ1-4, with unresolved D. V was trimmed by 5 bases and J by 0 bases, leaving 11 bases between them. Germline V lookup: CDR1 SGHTS, CDR2 YDEGEE. CDR3 length: 15 residues. This CDR3 reads CASRSRGATNEKLFF. Written as DNA, the CDR3 is TGTGCCAGCAGATCCCGTGGAGCAACTAATGAAAAACTGTTTTTT.

CDR3 DNA: TGTGCCAGCAGTCCCCAGAGGACTGGAACTAGCACAGATACGCAGTATTTT. Translation gives CASSPQRTGTSTDTQYF. The chain employs TRBV6-2 or TRBV6-3 and TRBJ2-3, with D possibly TRBD2 on 5 matching bases. The CDR3 covers 17 residues. From germline, CDR1 is MNHEY and CDR2 SVGEGT. V gave up 5 bases and J gave up 0 bases, with 18 bases separating them.

This clonotype has at least ten counts. The V gene is TRBV24-1, the J gene TRBJ1-5, with D maybe TRBD1 (6 bases). V gave up 7 bases and J gave up 8 bases, with 14 bases separating them. This CDR3 spans 13 amino acids. CDR1 KGHDR and CDR2 SFDVKD come from the germline V gene. DNA of the CDR3: TGTGCCACCAGGAGGGGGGAGTTGGAGCCCCAGCATTTT. This codes for CATRRGELEPQHF.

This clonotype showed up just a few times. CDR3 sequence: CASSKIPPGGSGNTIYF. Written as DNA, the CDR3 is TGTGCCAGCAGTAAAATACCCCCGGGGGGGTCTGGAAACACCATATATTTT. This chain links TRBV27 with TRBJ1-3, with a tentative D call TRBD1 (5 bases). The CDR3 sequence is 17 residues long. Germline V gene data show CDR1 as MNHEY and CDR2 as SMNVEV (reference sequence). V was pared by 5 bases and J by 1 base, with 18 bases between.

The chain couples TRBV7-3 to TRBJ2-1; D ambiguous. Germline V gene sequence: CDR1 SGHTA, CDR2 FQGTGA. V lost 5 bases and J 1 base, leaving 15 bases between the germline ends. This CDR3 region has 16 residues. CDR3 sequence reads: CASSVGKAGSYNEQFF. In DNA form, the CDR3 reads TGTGCCAGCAGCGTAGGAAAGGCCGGTTCCTACAATGAGCAGTTCTTC.

With regard to this clonotype: At one end the junction does not follow the germline gene, possibly because of a read error. The V gene is TRBV10-3, the J gene TRBJ1-6; D is uncertain. The CDR3 sequence is 16 residues long. In germline, CDR1 is ENHRY, CDR2 SYGVKD. CDR3 sequence reads: CAIGGSLSSYKSPLHF. The CDR3 DNA reads as TGTGCCATCGGAGGAAGTCTCAGCTCCTATAAGTCACCCCTCCACTTT.

The CDR3 region has the DNA TGCAGCCCTGACCCGGGCAAGACTAAAGGGACCCAGTACTTC. Translating gives CSPDPGKTKGTQYF. The chain links TRBV20-1 to TRBJ2-5, with a possible D match to TRBD2 (5 bases). The length of the CDR3 is 14 residues. In germline, CDR1 is DFQATT, CDR2 SNEGSKA (reference sequence).

This clonotype has a handful of counts. The chain couples TRBV20-1 to TRBJ2-4; 8 bases match TRBD1. This CDR3 region has 13 residues. Germline trimming cut 6 bases from V and 1 base from J; bases unmatched to any gene: 2. Germline V gene data show CDR1 as DFQATT and CDR2 as SNEGSKA (reference sequence). CDR3 DNA sequence: TGCAGTGCCTGGGACAGGGCCAAAAACATTCAGTACTTC. This sequence encodes CSAWDRAKNIQYF.

The gene calls are TRBV24-1 and TRBJ2-1, with D possibly being TRBD2 (6 bases). Germline CDR1 KGHDR, CDR2 SFDVKD. This CDR3 has 14 residues. V shed 4 bases and J shed 5 bases, with 11 bases lying between them. The CDR3 coding sequence is TGTGCCACCAGTGAGCGGGGAAGGGACAATGAGCAGTTCTTC. Protein product: CATSERGRDNEQFF.

This clonotype has only a few counts. The CDR3 loop is CASSSVAHTTYEQYF. CDR3 coding DNA: TGTGCCAGCAGCTCTGTAGCGCACACCACCTACGAGCAGTACTTC. V usage is TRBV7-2 and J usage is TRBJ2-7, with TRBD2 as a possible D gene (5 bases). CDR3 length: 15 amino acids. In germline, CDR1 is SGHTA, CDR2 FQGNSA. V was clipped by 4 bases and J by 2 bases, with 15 bases between them. The variable domain in full, completed from reference TRBV7-2 and TRBJ2-7, reads GAGVSQSPSNKVTEKGKDVELRCDPISGHTALYWYRQSLGQGLEFLIYFQGNSAPDKSGLPSDRFSAERTGGSVSTLTIQRTQQEDSAVYLCASSSVAHTTYEQYFGPGTRLTVT.

This clonotype was seen a handful of times. The V call is TRBV10-3, the J call TRBJ2-2, with D possibly being TRBD2 (6 bases). Germline V CDR1 and CDR2: ENHRY, SYGVKD. The V end was cut by 10 bases, the J end by 4 bases, with 13 bases between. This CDR3 is 13 amino acids long. The CDR3, as DNA: TGTGCCACCCGGGACTCCGCCACCGGGGAGCTGTTTTTT. It translates to CATRDSATGELFF.

The V call is TRBV23-1, the J call TRBJ2-4; D possibly uses TRBD1 or TRBD2 (6 bases each). TRBV23-1 is flagged as an ORF with uncertain function. The length of the CDR3 is 10 residues. Trimming shortened V by 7 bases and J by 15 bases, and 13 bases separated the two germline ends. CDR3 DNA sequence: TGCGCCAGCAAACCCGGGGGCATGTACTTC. Translation gives CASKPGGMYF.